This paragraph reports one T cell receptor beta chain. A constant-region primer primed TCR beta cDNA synthesis from around 500 ng of total RNA. Three nested multiplex PCR rounds, a slightly modified ARM-PCR, produced the libraries for TCR beta. With TRBV1-TRBV30 forward primers and a C-beta reverse primer, the first two PCR rounds were run for approximately 10 cycles each. TCRdb reanalysed the multiplex PCR reads using MiXCR and keeps one entry per CDR3 protein. The sample includes 150,000 to 200,000 distinct CDR3 sequences, 50% to 75% of them seen just once. This record comes from a study of tumor-infiltrating lymphocytes in primary liver carcinoma. Extraction also yielded germline DNA, while blood RNA was obtained from unsorted whole blood. The CDR3 runs to 15 residues. Germline V CDR1 and CDR2: SGHVS, FQNEAQ. The ends lost 4 bases at V and 2 bases at J; junction bases unmatched: 6.

Sequenced input: peripheral blood. This receptor was obtained from a man between 35 and 55 years old with primary liver carcinoma and hepatitis B virus infection. The chain joins TRBV7-8 to TRBJ2-7; 9 nucleotides align to TRBD2. CDR3 protein: CASSSSTSGAYEQYF. CDR3 in DNA: TGTGCCAGCAGCTCTTCGACTAGCGGAGCCTACGAGCAGTACTTC.